Sequencing of this T cell receptor (beta chain) was carried out in a study of cytomegalovirus exposure and HLA in healthy donors. At the level of the study: The platform used for the 100 to 150 validation repertoires matched that of the 666 first-cohort repertoires, a later analysis reported.

The assay was immunoSEQ multiplex PCR, and TCRdb's table has in-frame clones only and misses some. In the table there are 200,000 or so clones, around nine tenths of which are singletons. Germline-derived CDR1 and CDR2 are MDHEN and SYDVKM. The CDR3 consists of 13 residues. Broader study findings: Subsequent analysis showed first-cohort TCR clusters tending to co-occur in approximately 120 validation repertoires. Some TCR beta chains (more than 150 of them) were listed as cytomegalovirus-associated. A few of the chains that were CMV-associated were confirmed in vitro to be specific for CMV antigens.

Concerning this clone itself: What it binds is not known.

Source material: PBMCs. The rearrangement uses TRBV28 and TRBJ2-1; 12 nucleotides agree with TRBD2. The sequence was collected from a woman between 18 and 30 years old in good health and CMV-seronegative. The CDR3 reads CASRLAGDHEQFF. CDR3 nucleotides: TGTGCTTCTCGACTAGCGGGAGATCATGAGCAGTTCTTC. Looking up the rest from reference TRBV28 and TRBJ2-1 gives the full variable domain: DVKVTQSSRYLVKRTGEKVFLECVQDMDHENMFWYRQDPGLGLRLIYFSYDVKMKEKGDIPEGYSVSREKKERFSLILESASTNQTSMYLCASRLAGDHEQFFGPGTRLTVL.